Shown below are 21 T cell receptor beta chains from a single sample sequenced in a study of blood T cells in healthy people across ages. Combining a sample-barcoded 5' primer with a J-beta primer mix, a second PCR ran for about 6 to 12 cycles. TCRdb re-derived calls from the 5' RACE reads in MiXCR, one entry per CDR3 protein. This table holds about 500,000 distinct CDR3 sequences, under 30% found once. These data were also filed under a second study, of T cells of mothers and their children.

Specimen: blood. The receptors stem from a boy between 10 and 17 years old in good health.

This clonotype was seen just once. The chain joins TRBV5-1 to TRBJ2-5; 10 bases line up with TRBD2. The end of the DNA fits TRBJ2-1 better, so the J call may be wrong. Germline-derived CDR1 and CDR2 are SGHRS and YFSETQ. The CDR3 runs 16 residues. This CDR3 is CASSLASSGSDQEQFF. The CDR3 bases are TGCGCCAGCAGCTTGGCCTCTAGCGGGAGCGATCAGGAGCAGTTCTTC.

DNA of the CDR3: TGCGCCAGCAGCTTGGCTAGCGGGCGGCAGGAGACCCAGTACTTC. Translation gives CASSLASGRQETQYF. This chain connects TRBV5-1 to TRBJ2-5; TRBD2 aligns across 8 bases. This CDR3 comprises 15 residues. Germline lookup yields CDR1 SGHRS and CDR2 YFSETQ. Trimming at V came to 0 bases and at J to 5 bases, leaving 6 bases not matched to a gene. The variable domain in full, with the rest retrieved from reference TRBV5-1 and TRBJ2-5, is KAGVTQTPRYLIKTRGQQVTLSCSPISGHRSVSWYQQTPGQGLQFLFEYFSETQRNKGNFPGRFSGRQFSNSRSEMNVSTLELGDSALYLCASSLASGRQETQYFGPGTRLLVL.

V is TRBV20-1 and J is TRBJ2-5; D unclear. In germline, CDR1 is DFQATT, CDR2 SNEGSKA (reference sequence). This CDR3 contains 12 residues. Trimming pared 1 base from V and 5 bases from J, leaving 8 bases between. CDR3 in DNA: TGCAGTGCTAGAGTCAGTTCGGAGACCCAGTACTTC. As protein: CSARVSSETQYF.

The chain is built from TRBV20-1 and TRBJ1-1; 7 nucleotides agree with TRBD1. This CDR3 contains 17 residues. V trimming: 2 bases; J trimming: 3 bases; junction bases outside the gene matches: 15. The germline gives CDR1 DFQATT, CDR2 SNEGSKA (reference sequence). The CDR3 nucleotides are TGCAGTGCTAGAAGAAACAGGGGAAGGTTCCGAGACACTGAAGCTTTCTTT. Its protein product is CSARRNRGRFRDTEAFF.

This clonotype was detected a few times. The chain uses TRBV12-3 or TRBV12-4 and TRBJ2-2, with 12 bases matching TRBD1. The CDR3 contains 16 residues. Trimming removed 5 bases from V and 5 bases from J; junction bases left unmatched: 6. CDR3 bases: TGTGCCAGCAGTCCCGCGGGACAGGGGGCAACCGGGGAGCTGTTTTTT. Protein sequence: CASSPAGQGATGELFF.

The CDR3: CASSPNRANNEKLFF. CDR3 nucleotides: TGTGCCAGCAGCCCCAACAGGGCCAATAATGAAAAACTGTTTTTT. V and J are TRBV7-9 and TRBJ1-4, with D possibly TRBD1 on 6 matching bases. Germline V gene sequence: CDR1 SEHNR, CDR2 FQNEAQ (reference sequence). V was clipped by 5 bases and J by 4 bases, with 14 bases between them. The CDR3 is 15 amino acids.

This clonotype was seen more than once but under ten times. The chain uses TRBV20-1 and TRBJ2-3; D may correspond to TRBD1 or TRBD2 (6 bases each). Germline-derived CDR1 and CDR2 are DFQATT and SNEGSKA (reference sequence). There are 15 residues in the CDR3. V shed 3 bases and J shed 4 bases, with 17 bases lying between them. The CDR3 here is CSASRGTSPPDTQYF. CDR3 bases: TGCAGTGCTAGTAGGGGGACTTCTCCCCCAGATACGCAGTATTTT.

This clonotype has just a few counts. The V and J genes are TRBV20-1 and TRBJ2-3, with TRBD2 matching 7 bases. CDR3 size: 12 residues. Germline CDR1 and CDR2: DFQATT and SNEGSKA (reference sequence). V was pared by 6 bases and J by 2 bases, with 2 bases of the junction left unmatched. The CDR3 sequence is CSAGDYTDTQYF. Here the CDR3 DNA reads TGCAGTGCGGGGGACTACACAGATACGCAGTATTTT.

This clonotype has just a few counts. The V and J genes are TRBV6-5 and TRBJ2-5; D not certain. Germline V gene sequence: CDR1 MNHEY, CDR2 SVGAGI. The V end lost 4 bases, the J end lost 7 bases, and 7 bases lay between the germline ends. CDR3 size: 11 residues. The CDR3 DNA reads as TGTGCCAGCAGTTGCCTTGGGACCCAGTACTTC. Amino acid sequence: CASSCLGTQYF.

The chain links TRBV19 to TRBJ1-5; no clear D gene. Trimming shortened V by 6 bases and J by 0 bases, and 9 bases separated the two germline ends. The CDR3 length is 14 residues. Germline CDR1 is LNHDA and CDR2 is SQIVND (reference sequence). CDR3 nucleotide sequence: TGTGCCAGTAGAAGGAAGTATAGCAATCAGCCCCAGCATTTT. Protein: CASRRKYSNQPQHF.

This clonotype occurred a few times. The rearrangement links TRBV3-1 to TRBJ2-7; 9 bases agree with TRBD1. Germline CDR1 is LGHDT and CDR2 is YNNKEL (reference sequence). The CDR3 has 14 residues. The V gene end was trimmed by 3 bases and the J gene end by 3 bases; junction bases not matched to a gene: 3. CDR3 sequence reads: CASSQLTGGYEQYF. The CDR3 nucleotides are TGTGCCAGCAGCCAGCTGACAGGGGGCTACGAGCAGTACTTC.

The chain carries TRBV4-3 and TRBJ1-4; the match to TRBD1 covers 7 bases. CDR1 is LGHNA and CDR2 is YSLEER in the germline V gene. Unmatched junction bases numbered 10, after V lost 2 bases and J lost 4 bases. The CDR3 is 17 residues long. The CDR3 loop is CASSQLSVGQNNEKLFF. In DNA form, the CDR3 reads TGCGCCAGCAGCCAACTGAGTGTGGGACAGAATAATGAAAAACTGTTTTTT.

In this sample, this clonotype turned up a few times. This rearrangement joins TRBV4-3 to TRBJ2-1, with TRBD2 identical over 7 bases. The J call may be in error: the DNA end matches TRBJ2-5 better. CDR3 length: 14 amino acids. Germline assignment: CDR1 LGHNA and CDR2 YSLEER. The CDR3 coding sequence is TGCGCCAGCAGCCGAAAAGCGGGATCGAAGACCCAGTACTTC. Translation: CASSRKAGSKTQYF.

This clonotype came up a few times. The germline gene is not matched at one end of the junction; a read error may be the cause. CDR3 amino acids: CASSPPPGHHHF. DNA for the CDR3: TGTGCCAGCAGCCCCCCCCCGGGACATCACCACTTC. The chain is built from TRBV7-2 and TRBJ1-2; the D gene is possibly TRBD1 (6 bases). Germline V lookup: CDR1 SGHTA, CDR2 FQGNSA. The CDR3 extends over 12 amino acids.

The CDR3, as DNA: TGTGCCAGCAGCTACCGGACGGGGGACGAGCAGTACTTC. Residues: CASSYRTGDEQYF. The J gene is TRBJ2-5, the V gene TRBV7-2; possible D gene TRBD2, 6 bases. The last part of the DNA fits TRBJ2-7 better; the J call may be wrong. CDR3 length: 13 residues. CDR1 and CDR2 from the germline V gene are SGHTA and FQGNSA.

This clonotype was counted a few times. CDR3 in amino acids: CASMATGDRRIDEQYF. The CDR3 region has the DNA TGTGCCAGTATGGCAACAGGAGACAGAAGAATCGACGAGCAGTACTTC. The chain recombines TRBV19 with TRBJ2-5, with D tentatively TRBD1 (5 bases). The DNA end is more similar to TRBJ2-7, so the J call may be wrong. Per germline, CDR1 LNHDA and CDR2 SQIVND (reference sequence). This CDR3 comprises 16 residues.

This clonotype has just a few counts. The CDR3 reads CASSLAGGRGTEAFF. CDR3 bases: TGCGCCAGCAGCTTGGCCGGGGGGCGAGGAACTGAAGCTTTCTTT. The chain links TRBV5-1 to TRBJ1-1; the D gene is possibly TRBD1 (6 bases). CDR1 and CDR2 (germline): SGHRS, YFSETQ. This CDR3 spans 15 amino acids. The germline V and J ends were trimmed by 0 bases and 5 bases, with 14 bases remaining between them.

This chain uses TRBV7-2 with TRBJ2-3, with 9 bases lining up with TRBD2. CDR1 is SGHTA and CDR2 is FQGNSA in the germline V gene. With V trimmed by 8 bases and J by 1 base, 4 bases remained unmatched. The CDR3 covers 14 residues. The CDR3 loop is CASRASGGTDTQYF. CDR3 nucleotides: TGTGCCAGCCGGGCTAGCGGGGGCACAGATACGCAGTATTTT.

Only a few counts were recorded for this clonotype. The chain is built from TRBV28 and TRBJ2-7, with D possibly being TRBD2 (5 bases). Germline V lookup: CDR1 MDHEN, CDR2 SYDVKM. V lost 9 bases to trimming and J lost 2 bases, with 17 bases between them. The CDR3 runs to 14 residues. CDR3 residues: CARNTTRRPYEQYF. The CDR3 coding sequence is TGTGCCAGGAATACAACGAGGAGGCCCTACGAGCAGTACTTC.

This clonotype was counted a few times. DNA of the CDR3: TGTGCCAGCAGTTTAGGTCCGGGCGGCGAGCAGTACTTC. Translation: CASSLGPGGEQYF. J is TRBJ2-5 and V is TRBV28; no clear D. The end of the DNA aligns better with TRBJ2-7, so the J call may be wrong. The CDR3 sequence is 13 residues long. Germline V gene lookup returns CDR1 MDHEN and CDR2 SYDVKM.

The genes are TRBV5-1 and TRBJ1-2, with D perhaps TRBD1 (5 bases). Germline V gives CDR1 SGHRS, CDR2 YFSETQ. V was pared by 4 bases and J by 0 bases, with 13 bases between. This CDR3 contains 15 residues. CDR3 in DNA: TGCGCCAGCAGCCAAGACAGCCCTGCTAACTATGGCTACACCTTC. Translation: CASSQDSPANYGYTF. Looking up the rest from reference TRBV5-1 and TRBJ1-2 gives the full variable domain: KAGVTQTPRYLIKTRGQQVTLSCSPISGHRSVSWYQQTPGQGLQFLFEYFSETQRNKGNFPGRFSGRQFSNSRSEMNVSTLELGDSALYLCASSQDSPANYGYTFGSGTRLTVV.